This TCR beta chain was sequenced in a study of blood T cell repertoires in COVID-19. Study context: Collection of acute and convalescent COVID-19 samples took place in the United States, Italy and Spain.

The germline V gene encodes CDR1 SGHTA and CDR2 FQGNSA. The CDR3 runs to 16 residues. V was pared by 5 bases and J by 0 bases, with 7 bases of the junction left unmatched. Source study methods: Estimated nucleated cell counts came from reference gene primer amplification. Produced via immunoSEQ multiplex PCR; TCRdb's table is partial and in-frame only. The V and J calls and the clone size are those of that table, but D and trimming were determined from the DNA. The sample shows about 160,000 clones, around 86% of them seen only once. Sequencing was done on a sample of peripheral blood. The gene calls are TRBV7-2 and TRBJ2-7; 10 nucleotides agree with TRBD1. This TCR derives from a man between 65 and 85 years old with acute or convalescent COVID-19. The CDR3 DNA sequence: TGTGCCAGCAGCGTCCGGACAGGGGGAAGCTCCTACGAGCAGTACTTC. It codes for CASSVRTGGSSYEQYF.